These 22 T cell receptor beta chains were all obtained from the same sample, sequenced in a study of T cell repertoires in cytomegalovirus infection. Each CDR3 protein is one row after TCRdb ran MiXCR on the reads. The sample contains under 150,000 distinct CDR3 sequences, approximately 24% of which appear only once. These receptors have no identified antigens. Sample: PBMCs, sequenced either directly or after in vitro stimulation (not recorded which). Receptors originate from a human donor in good health (CMV status not recorded). Some clones in this sample may be carry-over from other donors' samples.

The chain joins TRBV24-1 to TRBJ1-5; D is possibly TRBD1 (6 bases). The CDR3 loop spans 14 amino acids. Germline CDR1 reads KGHDR; CDR2 reads SFDVKD. V lost 9 bases and J 4 bases, leaving 15 bases between the germline ends. The DNA of the CDR3 is TGTGCCACCCATGGGGGGGCAGTTAATCAGCCCCAGCATTTT. Amino acids: CATHGGAVNQPQHF.

Here the CDR3 reads CASSQEARQGNSPLHF. The CDR3 region has the DNA TGCGCCAGCAGCCAAGAGGCCAGACAGGGGAATTCACCCCTCCACTTT. The chain couples TRBV4-3 to TRBJ1-6, with TRBD1 matching over 8 bases. This CDR3 is 16 amino acids long. Trimming took 0 bases from V and 7 from J; bases not matched to a gene: 5. Germline V gene data show CDR1 as LGHNA and CDR2 as YSLEER.

This clonotype has ten or more counts. The V call is TRBV7-2, the J call TRBJ2-5, with 9 bases fitting TRBD2. Per germline, CDR1 SGHTA and CDR2 FQGNSA. Trimming at V came to 5 bases and at J to 2 bases, leaving 12 bases not matched to a gene. The CDR3 has 17 amino acids. CDR3 coding DNA: TGTGCCAGCAGCCCCATAGGCAGCGGGAGGTGGCAAGAGACCCAGTACTTC. Translating it yields CASSPIGSGRWQETQYF.

Ten or more counts support this clonotype. The rearrangement links TRBV12-3 or TRBV12-4 to TRBJ2-3; D remains unclear. The CDR3 has 15 amino acids. The V end lost 3 bases, the J end lost 3 bases, and 13 bases lay between the germline ends. The chain's CDR3 is CASSFRRRQTDTQYF. The CDR3 DNA sequence: TGTGCCAGCAGTTTTAGGAGAAGGCAAACAGATACGCAGTATTTT.

J is TRBJ2-7 and V is TRBV28; D may be TRBD1 or TRBD2 (5 bases each). The CDR3 consists of 14 residues. V gave up 3 bases and J gave up 4 bases, with 13 bases separating them. The germline CDR1 and CDR2 sequences are MDHEN and SYDVKM. Written as DNA, the CDR3 is TGTGCCAGCAGTTTCCGGGGACCGAATTACGAGCAGTACTTC. This gives the protein CASSFRGPNYEQYF.

The chain employs TRBV18 and TRBJ1-4; D is unresolved. CDR1 and CDR2 (germline): KGHSH, LQKENI. The V gene lost 3 bases and the J gene lost 7 bases, with 9 bases spanning the gap. The length of the CDR3 is 13 residues. CDR3 amino acids: CASSPAGGEKLFF. Here the CDR3 DNA reads TGTGCCAGCTCACCTGCAGGTGGTGAAAAACTGTTTTTT.

The table lists this clonotype with a few counts. The CDR3 protein is CASSYSRLAGGGAYNEQFF. The CDR3 bases are TGTGCCAGCAGTTACTCGAGACTAGCGGGAGGAGGTGCCTACAATGAGCAGTTCTTC. The V and J genes are TRBV6-2 or TRBV6-3 and TRBJ2-1, with TRBD2 identical over 13 bases. This CDR3 spans 19 amino acids. J was trimmed by 2 bases and V by 0 bases; bases with no gene match: 7. Germline-derived CDR1 and CDR2 are MNHEY and SVGEGT.

This clonotype was seen ten or more times. The V and J genes are TRBV7-2 and TRBJ1-5, with D possibly matching TRBD1 (5 bases). The CDR3 covers 19 residues. Germline V CDR1 and CDR2: SGHTA, FQGNSA. V was cut by 4 bases and J by 4 bases, with 26 bases left in between. CDR3 region: CASSSLGGAGPKGNQPQHF. CDR3 in DNA: TGTGCCAGCAGCTCCCTGGGAGGGGCCGGACCTAAAGGGAATCAGCCCCAGCATTTT.

The chain is built from TRBV30 and TRBJ1-4; 8 bases line up with TRBD1. Germline CDR1 and CDR2: GTSNPN and SVGIG (reference sequence). The V gene end was trimmed by 7 bases and the J gene end by 3 bases; junction bases not matched to a gene: 4. The length of the CDR3 is 13 residues. CDR3 nucleotides: TGTGCCTATTCGACAGGGGCTAATGAAAAACTGTTTTTT. Translation: CAYSTGANEKLFF. Full variable domain (remainder filled in from reference TRBV30 and TRBJ1-4): SQTIHQWPATLVQPVGSPLSLECTVEGTSNPNLYWYRQAAGRGLQLLFYSVGIGQISSEVPQNLSASRPQDRQFILSSKKLLLSDSGFYLCAYSTGANEKLFFGSGTQLSVL.

This clonotype was recorded many times. This chain uses TRBV7-2 with TRBJ1-2; a possible D gene is TRBD1 (5 bases). The CDR3 consists of 16 residues. V lost 4 bases to trimming and J lost 4 bases, with 19 bases between them. Looked up from germline, CDR1 is SGHTA and CDR2 is FQGNSA. CDR3 region: CASSSRALTDLYGYTF. Written as DNA, the CDR3 is TGTGCCAGCAGCTCCCGGGCCCTGACAGATCTCTATGGCTACACCTTC.

In this sample, this clonotype turned up a few times. The V gene is TRBV10-3, the J gene TRBJ1-2; D remains ambiguous. Germline loops: CDR1 ENHRY, CDR2 SYGVKD. Trimming removed 0 bases at V and 5 bases at J, with 16 bases between. CDR3 length equals 16 residues. The CDR3 reads CAISESGQTYPYGYTF. The CDR3 coding sequence is TGTGCCATCAGTGAGTCCGGGCAGACCTACCCTTATGGCTACACCTTC.

This clonotype has just a few counts. The rearrangement links TRBV10-3 to TRBJ1-2; D unclear. CDR1 ENHRY and CDR2 SYGVKD come from the germline V gene. The CDR3 spans 12 residues. CDR3 region: CAIQAGSYGYTF. CDR3 bases: TGTGCAATTCAGGCGGGAAGTTATGGCTACACCTTC.

This sequence joins TRBV4-3 and TRBJ2-7; TRBD2 matches 10 bases. Germline values: CDR1 LGHNA, CDR2 YSLEER. This CDR3 is built from 17 residues. Trimming cost V 5 bases and J 3 bases; bases outside gene matches: 13. CDR3 nucleotide sequence: TGCGCCAGCAGCACCCAACTTGGGACTAGCGCTATCTACGAGCAGTACTTC. It is translated as CASSTQLGTSAIYEQYF.

The genes are TRBV7-6 and TRBJ2-5; 8 bases agree with TRBD2. Germline trimming cut 5 bases from V and 4 bases from J; bases unmatched to any gene: 9. CDR1 is SGHVS, CDR2 FNYEAQ, per germline. This CDR3 has 15 amino acids. The CDR3 protein is CASSRRAGVGETQYF. CDR3 nucleotide sequence: TGTGCCAGCAGCCGCAGAGCGGGAGTAGGAGAGACCCAGTACTTC.

There are many counts of this clonotype. The chain recombines TRBV7-2 with TRBJ2-3, with a weak D call TRBD2 (5 bases). Germline values: CDR1 SGHTA, CDR2 FQGNSA. The CDR3 covers 13 residues. The V gene lost 1 base and the J gene lost 8 bases, with 10 bases spanning the gap. The CDR3 region has the DNA TGTGCCAGCAGCTTAGGCTATACTAGTACGCAGTATTTT. The encoded protein is CASSLGYTSTQYF.

This clonotype was seen only a few times. The chain recombines TRBV12-3 or TRBV12-4 with TRBJ2-4; perhaps TRBD2 as D (5 bases). The CDR3 totals 16 residues. Trimming stripped 4 bases from V and 4 bases from J, with 17 bases between. CDR3 coding DNA: TGTGCCAGCAGTTCCCCCCCCCGGGGTACTAAAAACATTCAGTACTTC. Translated, it gives CASSSPPRGTKNIQYF.

Only a few counts were recorded for this clonotype. V usage is TRBV7-6 and J usage is TRBJ1-5; 8 nucleotides agree with TRBD1. Germline trimming cut 5 bases from V and 6 bases from J; bases unmatched to any gene: 9. Germline CDR1 SGHVS, CDR2 FNYEAQ. The CDR3 runs to 15 residues. The CDR3 reads CASSPGTGAFQPQHF. Written as DNA, the CDR3 is TGTGCCAGCAGCCCTGGGACAGGAGCTTTTCAGCCCCAGCATTTT. Full variable domain (rest looked up from reference TRBV7-6 and TRBJ1-5): GAGVSQSPRYKVTKRGQDVALRCDPISGHVSLYWYRQALGQGPEFLTYFNYEAQQDKSGLPNDRFSAERPEGSISTLTIQRTEQRDSAMYRCASSPGTGAFQPQHFGDGTRLSIL.

V gene TRBV7-9 combines with J gene TRBJ2-5; D remains unclear. CDR3 length: 13 residues. Looked up from germline, CDR1 is SEHNR and CDR2 is FQNEAQ (reference sequence). V was clipped by 5 bases and J by 5 bases, with 12 bases between them. CDR3 loop: CASSPGVGETQYF. The DNA for the CDR3 is TGTGCCAGCAGCCCGGGCGTTGGGGAGACCCAGTACTTC.

This clonotype was seen repeatedly, ten times or more. This chain uses TRBV7-3 with TRBJ1-1, with D tentatively TRBD1 (5 bases). Germline lookup yields CDR1 SGHTA and CDR2 FQGTGA. The V gene lost 5 bases and the J gene lost 9 bases, with 16 bases spanning the gap. The CDR3 covers 13 residues. The CDR3 spells CASSPGAWGQAFF. In DNA, the CDR3 is TGTGCCAGCAGCCCCGGCGCGTGGGGACAAGCTTTCTTT.

This clonotype showed up many times. The gene calls are TRBV7-2 and TRBJ2-7; TRBD2 aligns across 9 bases. The CDR3 totals 14 residues. Germline CDR1 is SGHTA and CDR2 is FQGNSA. The trim removed 5 bases at V and 6 bases at J, leaving 8 bases unmatched. The CDR3 loop is CASSSDSGSSEQYV. The CDR3 nucleotides are TGTGCCAGCAGCAGCGATAGCGGGAGCAGCGAGCAGTACGTC.

This chain joins TRBV6-1 and TRBJ2-1; D possibly corresponds to TRBD2 (6 bases). Trimming shortened V by 10 bases and J by 7 bases, and 20 bases separated the two germline ends. This CDR3 is 14 amino acids long. Per the germline V gene, CDR1 is MNHNS and CDR2 is SASEGT. The CDR3 here is CATLRPLAPNEQFF. In DNA, the CDR3 is TGTGCCACTTTGAGACCACTAGCCCCGAATGAGCAGTTCTTC.

This clonotype has at least ten counts. As DNA, the CDR3 is TGTGCCAGCAGTTTGGGAGATACAGGGATGATCTATGGCTACACCTTC. This sequence encodes CASSLGDTGMIYGYTF. V gene TRBV28 combines with J gene TRBJ1-2; weak D call: TRBD1 (6 bases). Germline values: CDR1 MDHEN, CDR2 SYDVKM. The CDR3 has 16 amino acids. V was pared by 3 bases and J by 4 bases, with 18 bases between.